This passage covers 13 T cell receptor beta chains from one sample sequenced in a study of beta chain features in type 1 diabetes. Study-wide points: TCRB CDR3s were moderately but significantly shorter in Type 1 diabetes patients in all four CD4+ subsets.

For these TCRs, the target antigens are not known. Expressed TCRB transcripts were sequenced because the isolated RNA had all been reverse transcribed beforehand. Method: immunoSEQ multiplex PCR; TCRdb's copy keeps in-frame clones and lacks some. The data hold 300,000 to 400,000 clones, with around a tenth observed a single time. Sequencing was carried out using central memory CD4+ T cells from blood. Every receptor here comes from a man aged 30-40 years with type 1 diabetes.

V gene TRBV7-8 combines with J gene TRBJ1-5, with D perhaps matching TRBD1 (6 bases). The CDR3 has 14 amino acids. CDR1 is SGHVS and CDR2 is FQNEAQ in the germline V gene. V was clipped by 2 bases and J by 7 bases, with 12 bases between them. The CDR3 bases are TGTGCCAGCAGCTTAAGGGACACATGGCAGCCCCAGCATTTT. This gives the protein CASSLRDTWQPQHF.

About this clone: Given a much more abundant clone one base away, this may be a read error. J is TRBJ2-3 and V is TRBV4-2; D gene ambiguous. The CDR3 extends over 12 amino acids. The V end lost 6 bases, the J end lost 5 bases, and 9 bases lay between the germline ends. In germline, CDR1 is LGHNA, CDR2 YNFKEQ. The chain's CDR3 is CASSLVGDTQYF. CDR3 sequence (DNA): TGTGCCAGCAGTTTAGTGGGAGATACGCAGTATTTT.

This clone was detected a few times. The chain couples TRBV9 to TRBJ2-7, with 13 bases identical to TRBD2. CDR1 SGDLS and CDR2 YYNGEE come from the germline V gene. Trimming at V came to 3 bases and at J to 4 bases, leaving 4 bases not matched to a gene. The CDR3 runs 15 residues. CDR3: CASSAGLAGEYEQYF. DNA for the CDR3: TGTGCCAGCAGCGCAGGACTAGCGGGAGAGTACGAGCAGTACTTC. Full variable domain (missing parts from reference TRBV9 and TRBJ2-7): DSGVTQTPKHLITATGQRVTLRCSPRSGDLSVYWYQQSLDQGLQFLIQYYNGEERAKGNILERFSAQQFPDLHSELNLSSLELGDSALYFCASSAGLAGEYEQYFGPGTRLTVT.

The sample holds a few counts of this clone. This chain links TRBV20-1 with TRBJ2-7; perhaps TRBD1 as D (6 bases). From germline, CDR1 is DFQATT and CDR2 SNEGSKA (reference sequence). Trimming pared 6 bases from V and 4 bases from J, leaving 10 bases between. The CDR3 is 11 amino acids. The CDR3 spells CSANQGYEQYF. CDR3 sequence (DNA): TGCAGTGCCAATCAGGGGTACGAGCAGTACTTC.

J is TRBJ2-1 and V is TRBV5-1; D perhaps matches TRBD2 (5 bases). V lost 4 bases, J lost 8 bases, and 16 bases lay in between. The CDR3 is made up of 14 amino acids. Germline CDR1 is SGHRS and CDR2 is YFSETQ. CDR3 amino acids: CASSEGERVDEQFF. CDR3 coding DNA: TGCGCCAGCAGCGAGGGAGAGAGGGTCGATGAGCAGTTCTTC.

As regards this clone: Other nucleotide sequences from this sample produce the same CDR3. The genes are TRBV7-2 and TRBJ2-6, with a weak D call TRBD2 (6 bases). CDR1 SGHTA and CDR2 FQGNSA come from the germline V gene. This CDR3 region has 15 residues. V was shortened by 5 bases and J by 1 base, with 9 bases between the two germline ends. The CDR3 is CASSLGGSGANVLTF. In DNA form, the CDR3 reads TGTGCCAGCAGCCTGGGGGGTTCTGGGGCCAACGTCCTGACTTTC.

This clone was recorded a few times. The chain carries TRBV5-4 and TRBJ2-6, with 7 positions matching TRBD2. CDR1 is SGHNT, CDR2 YYREEE, per germline (reference sequence). This CDR3 contains 20 residues. J lost 0 bases, V lost 0 bases, and 12 bases had no gene match. CDR3 in DNA: TGTGCCAGCAGCTTGGTAGGCTCTTGGCTAGCGGCCTCTGGGGCCAACGTCCTGACTTTC. It translates to CASSLVGSWLAASGANVLTF.

The V gene is TRBV9, the J gene TRBJ2-7, with a possible D match to TRBD2 (6 bases). The V and J ends lost 0 bases and 2 bases respectively, with 12 bases between them. CDR1 and CDR2 (germline): SGDLS, YYNGEE. The CDR3 totals 15 residues. The CDR3 region is CASSVGRESPYEQYF. CDR3 sequence (DNA): TGTGCCAGCAGCGTAGGGAGGGAATCTCCCTACGAGCAGTACTTC.

This clone came up a few times. Other DNA sequences in the sample encode the same CDR3. The chain couples TRBV7-3 to TRBJ2-1, with 7 bases that match TRBD1. The CDR3 length is 14 residues. J lost 3 bases, V lost 5 bases, and 4 bases had no gene match. CDR1 is SGHTA, CDR2 FQGTGA, per germline. CDR3 loop: CASSPRQGYNEQFF. The DNA of the CDR3 is TGTGCCAGCAGCCCTCGACAGGGCTACAATGAGCAGTTCTTC. Full variable domain (remainder filled in from reference TRBV7-3 and TRBJ2-1): GAGVSQTPSNKVTEKGKYVELRCDPISGHTALYWYRQSLGQGPEFLIYFQGTGAADDSGLPNDRFFAVRPEGSVSTLKIQRTERGDSAVYLCASSPRQGYNEQFFGPGTRLTVL.

The V call is TRBV25-1, the J call TRBJ2-5; D uncertain. The V gene's germline CDR1 is MGHDK and CDR2 SYGVNS. The length of the CDR3 is 13 residues. V lost 7 bases and J 0 bases, leaving 9 bases between the germline ends. The CDR3 protein is CASTPQYQETQYF. The CDR3 region has the DNA TGTGCCAGCACCCCCCAGTACCAAGAGACCCAGTACTTC.

This chain links TRBV9 with TRBJ2-7, with a tentative D call TRBD2 (6 bases). The CDR3 extends over 14 amino acids. Per germline, CDR1 SGDLS and CDR2 YYNGEE. V dropped 3 bases and J dropped 2 bases, with 12 bases sitting between them. The CDR3 coding sequence is TGTGCCAGCAGCGGCGGGACTGGACCCTACGAGCAGTACTTC. Translating it yields CASSGGTGPYEQYF.

This chain connects TRBV7-2 to TRBJ2-1, with D uncertain. The CDR3 is 11 residues long. The germline V and J ends were trimmed by 4 bases and 9 bases, with 7 bases remaining between them. Germline lookup yields CDR1 SGHTA and CDR2 FQGNSA. Here the CDR3 DNA reads TGTGCCAGCAGCTCGGGCCCTGAGCAGTTCTTC. This encodes CASSSGPEQFF.

This clone was observed a few times. The CDR3 is CASSAGDTQYF. The CDR3 DNA reads TGTGCCAGTAGTGCGGGAGATACGCAGTATTTT. This sequence joins TRBV19 and TRBJ2-3, with a possible D match to TRBD2 (5 bases). The CDR3 sequence is 11 residues long. V lost 5 bases and J 5 bases, leaving 5 bases between the germline ends. Germline-derived CDR1 and CDR2 are LNHDA and SQIVND (reference sequence).